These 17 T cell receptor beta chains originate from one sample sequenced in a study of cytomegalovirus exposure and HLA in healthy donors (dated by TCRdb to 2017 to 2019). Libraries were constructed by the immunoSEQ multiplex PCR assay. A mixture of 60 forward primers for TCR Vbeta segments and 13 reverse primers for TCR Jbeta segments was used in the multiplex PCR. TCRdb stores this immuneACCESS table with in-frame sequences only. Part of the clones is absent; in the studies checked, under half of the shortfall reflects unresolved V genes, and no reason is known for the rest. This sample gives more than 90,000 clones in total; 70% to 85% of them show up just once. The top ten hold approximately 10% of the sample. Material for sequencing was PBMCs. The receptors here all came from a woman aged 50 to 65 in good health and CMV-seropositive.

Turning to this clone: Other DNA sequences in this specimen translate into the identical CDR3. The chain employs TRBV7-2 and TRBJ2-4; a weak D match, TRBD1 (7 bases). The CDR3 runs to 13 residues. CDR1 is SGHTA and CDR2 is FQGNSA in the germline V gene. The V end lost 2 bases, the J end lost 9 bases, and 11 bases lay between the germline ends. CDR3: CASSLKQGGIQYF. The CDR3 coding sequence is TGTGCCAGCAGCTTAAAGCAGGGGGGCATTCAGTACTTC.

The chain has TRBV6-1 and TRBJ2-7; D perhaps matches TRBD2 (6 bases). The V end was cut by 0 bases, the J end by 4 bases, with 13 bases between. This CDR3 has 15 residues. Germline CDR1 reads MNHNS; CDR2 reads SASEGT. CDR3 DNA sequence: TGTGCCAGCAGTGAAGCCCCGGGACTGTATTACGAGCAGTACTTC. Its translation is CASSEAPGLYYEQYF.

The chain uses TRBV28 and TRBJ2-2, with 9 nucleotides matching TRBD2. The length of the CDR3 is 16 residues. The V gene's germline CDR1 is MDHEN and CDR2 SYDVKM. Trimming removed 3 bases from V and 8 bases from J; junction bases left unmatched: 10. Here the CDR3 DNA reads TGTGCCAGCAGTTTCTACGTACTAGCGGGTGCTGGGGAGCTGTTTTTT. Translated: CASSFYVLAGAGELFF.

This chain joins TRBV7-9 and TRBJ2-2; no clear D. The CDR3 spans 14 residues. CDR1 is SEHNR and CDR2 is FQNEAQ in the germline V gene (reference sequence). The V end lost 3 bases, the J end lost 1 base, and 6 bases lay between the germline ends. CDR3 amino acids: CASSLAENTGELFF. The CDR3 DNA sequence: TGTGCCAGCAGCTTGGCAGAGAACACCGGGGAGCTGTTTTTT.

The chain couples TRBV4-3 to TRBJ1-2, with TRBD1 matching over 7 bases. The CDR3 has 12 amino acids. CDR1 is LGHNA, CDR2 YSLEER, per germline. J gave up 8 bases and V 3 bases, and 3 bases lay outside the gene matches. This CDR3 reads CASSHTTGGYTF. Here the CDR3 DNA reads TGCGCCAGCAGCCATACGACAGGGGGCTACACCTTC.

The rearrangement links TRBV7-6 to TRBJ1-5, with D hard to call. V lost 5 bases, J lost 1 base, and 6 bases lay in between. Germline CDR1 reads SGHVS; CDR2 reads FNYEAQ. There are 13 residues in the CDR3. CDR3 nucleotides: TGTGCCAGCAGCCAACAAAGCAATCAGCCCCAGCATTTT. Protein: CASSQQSNQPQHF.

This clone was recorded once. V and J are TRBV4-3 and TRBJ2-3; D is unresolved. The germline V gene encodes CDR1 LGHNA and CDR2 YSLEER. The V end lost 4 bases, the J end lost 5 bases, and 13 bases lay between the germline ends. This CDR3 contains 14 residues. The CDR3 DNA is TGCGCCAGCAGCCTGATTGGAGAGAGAGATACGCAGTATTTT. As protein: CASSLIGERDTQYF.

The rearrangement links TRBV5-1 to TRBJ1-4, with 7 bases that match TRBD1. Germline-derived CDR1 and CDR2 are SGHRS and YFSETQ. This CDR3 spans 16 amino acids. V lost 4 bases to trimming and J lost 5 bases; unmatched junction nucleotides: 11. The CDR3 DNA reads TGCGCCAGCAGCGGACGTCCGGGACAGTTAAATGAAAAACTGTTTTTT. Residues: CASSGRPGQLNEKLFF. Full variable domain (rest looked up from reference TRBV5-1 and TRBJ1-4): KAGVTQTPRYLIKTRGQQVTLSCSPISGHRSVSWYQQTPGQGLQFLFEYFSETQRNKGNFPGRFSGRQFSNSRSEMNVSTLELGDSALYLCASSGRPGQLNEKLFFGSGTQLSVL.

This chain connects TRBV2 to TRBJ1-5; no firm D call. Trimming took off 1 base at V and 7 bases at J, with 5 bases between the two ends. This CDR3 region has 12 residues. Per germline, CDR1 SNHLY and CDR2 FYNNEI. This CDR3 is CASSEGQQPQHF. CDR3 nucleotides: TGTGCCAGCAGTGAAGGTCAGCAGCCCCAGCATTTT.

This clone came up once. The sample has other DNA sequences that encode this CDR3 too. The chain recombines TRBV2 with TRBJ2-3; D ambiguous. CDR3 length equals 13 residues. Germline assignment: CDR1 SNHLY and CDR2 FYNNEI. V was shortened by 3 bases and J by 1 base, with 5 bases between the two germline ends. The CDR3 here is CASSDRRTDTQYF. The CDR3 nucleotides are TGTGCCAGCAGTGATCGTCGCACAGATACGCAGTATTTT.

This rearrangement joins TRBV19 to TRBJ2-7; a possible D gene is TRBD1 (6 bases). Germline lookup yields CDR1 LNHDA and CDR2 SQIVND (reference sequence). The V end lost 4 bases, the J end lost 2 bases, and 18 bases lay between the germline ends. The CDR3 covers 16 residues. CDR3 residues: CASSSHSGQMTYEQYF. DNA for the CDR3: TGTGCCAGTAGTAGCCACTCCGGACAGATGACCTACGAGCAGTACTTC.

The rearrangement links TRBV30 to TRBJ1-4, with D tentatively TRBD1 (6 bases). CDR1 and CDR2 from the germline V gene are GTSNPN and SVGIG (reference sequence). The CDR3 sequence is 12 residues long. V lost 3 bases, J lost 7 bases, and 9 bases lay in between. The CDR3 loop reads CAWRTGGEKLFF. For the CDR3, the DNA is TGTGCCTGGAGGACAGGCGGTGAAAAACTGTTTTTT. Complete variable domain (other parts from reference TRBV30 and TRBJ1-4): SQTIHQWPATLVQPVGSPLSLECTVEGTSNPNLYWYRQAAGRGLQLLFYSVGIGQISSEVPQNLSASRPQDRQFILSSKKLLLSDSGFYLCAWRTGGEKLFFGSGTQLSVL.

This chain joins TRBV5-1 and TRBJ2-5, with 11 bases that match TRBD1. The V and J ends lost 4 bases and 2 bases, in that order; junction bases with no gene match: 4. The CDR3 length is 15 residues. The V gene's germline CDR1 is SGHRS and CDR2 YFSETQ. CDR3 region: CASSTGTGGQETQYF. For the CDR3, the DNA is TGCGCCAGCAGCACCGGGACAGGGGGTCAAGAGACCCAGTACTTC.

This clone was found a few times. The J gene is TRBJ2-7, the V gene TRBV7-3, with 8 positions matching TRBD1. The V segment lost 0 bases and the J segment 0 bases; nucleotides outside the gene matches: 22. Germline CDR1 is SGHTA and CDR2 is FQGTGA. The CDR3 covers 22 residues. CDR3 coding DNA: TGTGCCAGCAGCTTAACCCGGGGCGTTCAGGGGGCAGAAGAGGGGAGCTCCTACGAGCAGTACTTC. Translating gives CASSLTRGVQGAEEGSSYEQYF.

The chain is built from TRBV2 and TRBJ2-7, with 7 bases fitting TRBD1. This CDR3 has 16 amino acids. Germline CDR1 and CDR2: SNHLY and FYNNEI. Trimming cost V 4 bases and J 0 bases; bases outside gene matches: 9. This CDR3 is CASSGGTAQNSYEQYF. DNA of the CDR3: TGTGCCAGCAGTGGGGGGACAGCCCAAAACTCCTACGAGCAGTACTTC.

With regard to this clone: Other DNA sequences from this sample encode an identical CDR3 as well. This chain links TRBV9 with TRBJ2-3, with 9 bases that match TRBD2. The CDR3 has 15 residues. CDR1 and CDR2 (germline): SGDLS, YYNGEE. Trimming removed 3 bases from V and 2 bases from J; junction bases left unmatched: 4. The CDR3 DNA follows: TGTGCCAGCAGCGCCTTAGCGGGGGCCACAGATACGCAGTATTTT. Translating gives CASSALAGATDTQYF.

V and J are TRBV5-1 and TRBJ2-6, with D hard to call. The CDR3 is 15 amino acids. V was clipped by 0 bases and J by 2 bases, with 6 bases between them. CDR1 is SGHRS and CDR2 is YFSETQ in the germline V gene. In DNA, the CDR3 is TGCGCCAGCAGCTTGGGTCCTACTGGGGCCAACGTCCTGACTTTC. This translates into CASSLGPTGANVLTF.